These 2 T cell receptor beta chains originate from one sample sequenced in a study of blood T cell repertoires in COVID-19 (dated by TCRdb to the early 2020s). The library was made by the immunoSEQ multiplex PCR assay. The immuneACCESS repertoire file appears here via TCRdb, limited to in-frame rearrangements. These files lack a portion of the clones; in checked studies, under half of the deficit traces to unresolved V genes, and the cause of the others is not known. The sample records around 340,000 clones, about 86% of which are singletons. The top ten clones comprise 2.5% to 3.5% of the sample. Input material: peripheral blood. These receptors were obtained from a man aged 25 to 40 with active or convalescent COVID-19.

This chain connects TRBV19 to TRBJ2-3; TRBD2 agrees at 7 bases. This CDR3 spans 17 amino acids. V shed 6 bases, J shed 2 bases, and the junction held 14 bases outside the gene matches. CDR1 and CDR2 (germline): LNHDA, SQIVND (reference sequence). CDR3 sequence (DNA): TGTGCCAGTAGAGACCTCGGGGCGGGAGCTCCCACAGATACGCAGTATTTT. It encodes CASRDLGAGAPTDTQYF. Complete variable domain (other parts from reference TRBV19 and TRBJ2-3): DGGITQSPKYLFRKEGQNVTLSCEQNLNHDAMYWYRQDPGQGLRLIYYSQIVNDFQKGDIAEGYSVSREKKESFPLTVTSAQKNPTAFYLCASRDLGAGAPTDTQYFGPGTRLTVL.

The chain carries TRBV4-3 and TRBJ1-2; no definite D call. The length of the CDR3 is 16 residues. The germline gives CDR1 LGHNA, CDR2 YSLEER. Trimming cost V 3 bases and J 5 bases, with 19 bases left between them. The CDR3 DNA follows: TGCGCCAGCAGCCAGGGGATTGGAGCGGCGCGATATGGCTACACCTTC. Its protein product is CASSQGIGAARYGYTF.